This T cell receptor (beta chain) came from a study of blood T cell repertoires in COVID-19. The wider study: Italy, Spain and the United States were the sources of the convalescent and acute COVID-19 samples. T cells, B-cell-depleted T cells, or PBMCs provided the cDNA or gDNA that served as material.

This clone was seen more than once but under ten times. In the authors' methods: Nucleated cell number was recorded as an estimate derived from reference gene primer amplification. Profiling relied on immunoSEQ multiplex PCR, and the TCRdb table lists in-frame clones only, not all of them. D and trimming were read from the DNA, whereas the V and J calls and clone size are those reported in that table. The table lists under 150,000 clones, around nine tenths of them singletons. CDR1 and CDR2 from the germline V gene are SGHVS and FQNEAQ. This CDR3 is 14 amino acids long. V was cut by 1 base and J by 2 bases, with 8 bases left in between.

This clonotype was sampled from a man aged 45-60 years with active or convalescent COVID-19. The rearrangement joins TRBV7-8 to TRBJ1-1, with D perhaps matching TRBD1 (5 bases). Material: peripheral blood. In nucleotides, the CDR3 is TGTGCCAGCAGCTTAGGACAGACAAACACTGAAGCTTTCTTT. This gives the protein CASSLGQTNTEAFF.